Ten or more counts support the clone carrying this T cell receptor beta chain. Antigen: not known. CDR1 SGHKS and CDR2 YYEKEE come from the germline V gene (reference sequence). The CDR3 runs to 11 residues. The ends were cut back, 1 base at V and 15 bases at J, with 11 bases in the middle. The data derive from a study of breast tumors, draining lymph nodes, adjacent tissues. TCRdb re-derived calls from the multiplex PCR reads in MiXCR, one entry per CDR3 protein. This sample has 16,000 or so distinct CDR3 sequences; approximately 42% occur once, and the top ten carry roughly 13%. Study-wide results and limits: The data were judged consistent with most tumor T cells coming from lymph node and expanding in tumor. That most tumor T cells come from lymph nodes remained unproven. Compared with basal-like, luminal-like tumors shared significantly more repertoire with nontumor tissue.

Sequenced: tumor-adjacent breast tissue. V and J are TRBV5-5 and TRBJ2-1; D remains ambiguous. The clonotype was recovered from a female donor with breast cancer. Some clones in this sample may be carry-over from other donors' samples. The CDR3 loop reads CASSLFQDRFF. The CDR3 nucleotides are TGTGCCAGCAGCTTGTTTCAGGATAGGTTCTTC.